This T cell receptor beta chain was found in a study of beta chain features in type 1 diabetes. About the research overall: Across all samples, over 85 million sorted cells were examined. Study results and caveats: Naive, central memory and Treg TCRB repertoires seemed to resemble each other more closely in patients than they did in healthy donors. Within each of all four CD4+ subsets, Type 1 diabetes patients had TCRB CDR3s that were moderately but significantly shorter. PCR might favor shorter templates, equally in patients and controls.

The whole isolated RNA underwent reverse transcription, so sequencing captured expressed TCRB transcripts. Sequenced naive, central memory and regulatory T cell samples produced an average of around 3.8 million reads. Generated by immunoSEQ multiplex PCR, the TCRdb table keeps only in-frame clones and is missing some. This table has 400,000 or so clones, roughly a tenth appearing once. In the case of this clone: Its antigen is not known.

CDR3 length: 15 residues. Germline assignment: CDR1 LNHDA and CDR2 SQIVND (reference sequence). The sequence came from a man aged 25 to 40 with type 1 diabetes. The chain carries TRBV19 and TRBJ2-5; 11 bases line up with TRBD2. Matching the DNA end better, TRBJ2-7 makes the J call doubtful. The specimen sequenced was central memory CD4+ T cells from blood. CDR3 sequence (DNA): TGTGCCAGTAGTATTCTAGCGGGAGGAGAATACGAGCAGTACTTC. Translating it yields CASSILAGGEYEQYF.